Here is one T cell receptor (beta chain) with its context. Its antigen is undetermined. PCR used 60 Vbeta primers and 13 Jbeta primers. TCRdb's copy holds only in-frame clones and misses some; the assay was immunoSEQ multiplex PCR. This sample has 160,000 or so clones; around 82% occur once, and the top ten carry 2% to 2.5%. V dropped 8 bases and J dropped 2 bases, with 12 bases sitting between them. The CDR3 is made up of 13 amino acids. Germline loops: CDR1 MNHNS, CDR2 SASEGT. The data stem from a study of cytomegalovirus exposure and HLA in healthy donors. Study findings and constraints: An apparent linkage of common viral pathogens to several of the most significant clusters emerged in a later analysis. As a later analysis revealed, most CMV-associated TCR beta chains appeared HLA-restricted.

This sequence was found in a man aged 55 to 69 in good health and CMV-seronegative. J is TRBJ1-1 and V is TRBV6-1; no clear D. Sequenced: PBMCs. The CDR3 coding sequence is TGTGCCAGCGGGTTTGGGAGTAACACTGAAGCTTTCTTT. Its protein product is CASGFGSNTEAFF.